The rows below give T cell receptor beta chains drawn from one sample of a study of vaccination effects on CD4 cells after COVID-19. Sequenced by immunoSEQ multiplex PCR; TCRdb stores in-frame clones only, minus some. Among 25,000 to 35,000 clones listed, 75% to 90% were seen once. These receptors' targets are unknown. The sequences come from CD4+ T cells from PBMCs cultured with SARS-CoV-2 spike peptides, collected after COVID-19 vaccination. The receptor set was obtained from a human donor who received a COVID-19 vaccine. Some clones in this sample may be carry-over from other donors' samples. Both conserved end residues are trimmed from each CDR3. Clone size is not always given. Where it is, it says once, few, many or a class for expanded clones.

v_call: TRBV5-6; clone_size: NA; cdr3_aa: ASSLRVLGQETQY
v_call: TRBV2; clone_size: NA; cdr3_aa: ARTGGDYGYT
v_call: TRBV7-2; clone_size: NA; cdr3_aa: ASSDRGLGTEAF
v_call: TRBV29-1; clone_size: medium-sized; cdr3_aa: SVETLRVGQF
v_call: TRBV11-2; clone_size: NA; cdr3_aa: ASSPGRSNQPQH
v_call: TRBV9; clone_size: medium-sized; cdr3_aa: ASSASAGGGDEKLF
v_call: TRBV11-2; clone_size: NA; cdr3_aa: ASSFSEYETQY
v_call: TRBV6-1; clone_size: NA; cdr3_aa: ASREAGGSYNEQF
v_call: TRBV27; clone_size: NA; cdr3_aa: ASSLSGRSNEQF
v_call: TRBV5-4; clone_size: once; cdr3_aa: ASSLRAESGNTIY
v_call: TRBV24-1; clone_size: NA; cdr3_aa: ATSDPGTGNTGELF
v_call: TRBV18; clone_size: NA; cdr3_aa: ASSHRSQNHGELF
v_call: TRBV10-3; clone_size: NA; cdr3_aa: AISDSYSNQPQH
v_call: TRBV7-8; clone_size: NA; cdr3_aa: ASSLVVGNTEAF
v_call: TRBV2; clone_size: NA; cdr3_aa: ASSELTNNEQF
v_call: TRBV7-2; clone_size: NA; cdr3_aa: ASSLGLAGGPLY
v_call: TRBV9; clone_size: NA; cdr3_aa: ASSVVDYSGANVLT
v_call: TRBV9; clone_size: NA; cdr3_aa: ASSVASGTAVNIQY
v_call: TRBV4-3; clone_size: few; cdr3_aa: ASSQGGRAGGPLSTDTQY
v_call: TRBV19; clone_size: NA; cdr3_aa: ASSPGTGTYGYT
v_call: TRBV9; clone_size: NA; cdr3_aa: ASSVTGNYGYT
v_call: TRBV7-2; clone_size: NA; cdr3_aa: ASSVDRNTEAF
v_call: TRBV4-1; clone_size: NA; cdr3_aa: ASSLRLAGGQYNEQF
v_call: TRBV7-2; clone_size: few; cdr3_aa: ASSLSVNTEAF
v_call: TRBV4-1; clone_size: NA; cdr3_aa: ASSQRSWDTDTQY
v_call: TRBV7-2; clone_size: NA; cdr3_aa: ASSARDRVNTGELF
v_call: TRBV6-2/TRBV6-3; clone_size: once; cdr3_aa: ASSQGFFHTGELF
v_call: TRBV5-6; clone_size: NA; cdr3_aa: ASSRTGVGADTQY
v_call: TRBV9; clone_size: few; cdr3_aa: ASSVGGAGELF
v_call: TRBV25-1; clone_size: NA; cdr3_aa: ARQNSGTDTQY
v_call: TRBV6-5; clone_size: NA; cdr3_aa: ASKTGSGNEQF
v_call: TRBV3-1/TRBV3-2; clone_size: NA; cdr3_aa: ASSQVGPRATQY
v_call: TRBV19; clone_size: NA; cdr3_aa: ASRAGGYNPKSTDTQY
v_call: TRBV18; clone_size: NA; cdr3_aa: ASSPQGFDNEQF
v_call: TRBV5-1; clone_size: once; cdr3_aa: ASSSRLAGGTDTQY
v_call: TRBV5-1; clone_size: NA; cdr3_aa: ATRPGPGRQPQH
v_call: TRBV19; clone_size: NA; cdr3_aa: ASSLNTGVNQPQH
v_call: TRBV10-3; clone_size: NA; cdr3_aa: AISRQGAGNTEAF
v_call: TRBV19; clone_size: NA; cdr3_aa: ASRRGTGGNTEAF
v_call: TRBV5-1; clone_size: NA; cdr3_aa: ASRVGSPASPLH
v_call: TRBV21-1; clone_size: NA; cdr3_aa: AIPPTGGLSTNEKLF
v_call: TRBV3-1/TRBV3-2; clone_size: NA; cdr3_aa: ASSHRLADTDTQY
v_call: TRBV5-6; clone_size: NA; cdr3_aa: ASSSRTGEGEKLF
v_call: TRBV5-1; clone_size: NA; cdr3_aa: ASSLGRGAGNNSPLH
v_call: TRBV19; clone_size: NA; cdr3_aa: ASGTDGYT
v_call: TRBV18; clone_size: NA; cdr3_aa: ASYDGGNQPQH
v_call: TRBV21-1; clone_size: NA; cdr3_aa: ASSKERADTQY
v_call: TRBV5-1; clone_size: NA; cdr3_aa: ASSLGDYREETQY
v_call: TRBV19; clone_size: NA; cdr3_aa: ASKTGTQSYNEQF
v_call: TRBV5-4; clone_size: NA; cdr3_aa: ASSLVGPAGANVLT
v_call: TRBV5-6; clone_size: NA; cdr3_aa: ASSLGGGATQY
v_call: TRBV5-6; clone_size: few; cdr3_aa: ASSRRWPLSGGNTEAF
v_call: TRBV2; clone_size: NA; cdr3_aa: ASSEVGSGYQPQH